Listed here are 23 T cell receptor beta chains from one sample, sequenced in a study of OX40 agonist ivuxolimab in advanced cancers. The table came from immunoSEQ multiplex PCR; TCRdb's copy has only in-frame clones and leaves some out. The sample has some 90,000 clones; more than 75% are singletons. This specimen was CD4+ or CD8+ T cells sorted from blood, taken in a trial of the OX40 agonist ivuxolimab. The receptors come from an adult with an advanced solid tumor such as melanoma, head and neck, liver or kidney cancer.

This chain uses TRBV5-1 with TRBJ2-7; 9 bases match TRBD2. Germline-derived CDR1 and CDR2 are SGHRS and YFSETQ. This CDR3 is built from 14 residues. V dropped 3 bases and J dropped 5; count of bases not matched to a gene: 6. CDR3 in DNA: TGCGCCAGCAGCTCCCAGGCTAGCGGGAACGAGCAGTACTTC. Translated, it gives CASSSQASGNEQYF.

The chain joins TRBV6-5 to TRBJ2-1; D not certain. Germline V gives CDR1 MNHEY, CDR2 SVGAGI. The CDR3 is made up of 14 amino acids. Trimming shortened V by 0 bases and J by 8 bases, and 11 bases separated the two germline ends. The CDR3 sequence is CASSYSKGFDEQFF. CDR3 in DNA: TGTGCCAGCAGTTACTCGAAAGGGTTCGATGAGCAGTTCTTC.

This clone was seen a single time. The chain recombines TRBV5-4 with TRBJ2-7; D gene uncertain. The CDR3 runs to 13 residues. Germline-derived CDR1 and CDR2 are SGHNT and YYREEE (reference sequence). The V end lost 3 bases, the J end lost 5 bases, and 12 bases lay between the germline ends. CDR3 DNA sequence: TGTGCCAGCAGCTGGGAAAGTGTCCACGAGCAGTACTTC. This translates into CASSWESVHEQYF.

The sample holds one count of this clone. The chain uses TRBV13 and TRBJ2-1, with D tentatively TRBD2 (6 bases). The germline CDR1 and CDR2 sequences are PRHDT and FYEKMQ (reference sequence). CDR3 length: 14 residues. V was cut by 8 bases and J by 3 bases, with 14 bases left in between. CDR3 loop: CASQGGTVYNEQFF. The CDR3 nucleotides are TGTGCCAGCCAAGGCGGGACTGTCTACAATGAGCAGTTCTTC.

The chain has TRBV5-4 and TRBJ2-2; D remains unclear. V lost 7 bases, J lost 5 bases, and 9 bases lay in between. This CDR3 has 12 residues. CDR1 and CDR2 (germline): SGHNT, YYREEE (reference sequence). The CDR3 sequence: CASPSVTGELFF. The CDR3 coding sequence is TGTGCCAGCCCCTCGGTAACCGGGGAGCTGTTTTTT.

The rearrangement joins TRBV18 to TRBJ2-1; either TRBD1 or TRBD2 may fit D (5 bases each). Trimming took 2 bases from V and 7 from J, leaving 15 bases between them. The CDR3 is made up of 15 amino acids. In germline, CDR1 is KGHSH, CDR2 LQKENI. CDR3 sequence reads: CASSPRRGPGNEQFF. CDR3 sequence (DNA): TGTGCCAGCTCACCAAGACGGGGACCGGGGAATGAGCAGTTCTTC.

This clone was picked up a small number of times. The chain couples TRBV29-1 to TRBJ2-3; D is uncertain. The CDR3 contains 16 residues. Per the germline V gene, CDR1 is SQVTM and CDR2 is ANQGSEA. The ends were cut back, 8 bases at V and 0 bases at J, with 21 bases in the middle. As DNA, the CDR3 is TGCAGCTCGAGGTCTGGCAGCTTCGGTAGCACAGATACGCAGTATTTT. It yields the protein CSSRSGSFGSTDTQYF.

V gene TRBV6-1 combines with J gene TRBJ2-7; perhaps TRBD1 as D (5 bases). The V end lost 6 bases, the J end lost 3 bases, and 18 bases lay between the germline ends. The V gene's germline CDR1 is MNHNS and CDR2 SASEGT. The CDR3 is 15 residues long. The DNA for the CDR3 is TGTGCCAGCAGACCCGCAGGGTTAGGGTTCTACGAGCAGTACTTC. As protein: CASRPAGLGFYEQYF.

The V and J genes are TRBV15 and TRBJ1-2, with TRBD1 matching 9 bases. Germline V CDR1 and CDR2: LNHNV, YYDKDF (reference sequence). V trimming: 3 bases; J trimming: 4 bases; junction bases outside the gene matches: 3. The CDR3 spans 14 residues. The CDR3 loop reads CATSRGQGGYGYTF. The CDR3, as DNA: TGTGCCACCAGCAGGGGACAGGGTGGCTATGGCTACACCTTC.

With respect to this clone: The identical CDR3 is also encoded by other nucleotide sequences in the sample. DNA of the CDR3: TGCGCCAGCAGCTGGGACAGGGCGAACACCGGGGAGCTGTTTTTT. Amino acids: CASSWDRANTGELFF. The V and J genes are TRBV5-1 and TRBJ2-2; TRBD1 matches at 9 bases. The CDR3 length is 15 residues. Trimming at V came to 3 bases and at J to 0 bases, leaving 0 bases not matched to a gene. Germline V gene lookup returns CDR1 SGHRS and CDR2 YFSETQ. The full variable domain, rest sourced from reference TRBV5-1 and TRBJ2-2, is KAGVTQTPRYLIKTRGQQVTLSCSPISGHRSVSWYQQTPGQGLQFLFEYFSETQRNKGNFPGRFSGRQFSNSRSEMNVSTLELGDSALYLCASSWDRANTGELFFGEGSRLTVL.

This clone was seen only a few times. V gene TRBV30 combines with J gene TRBJ1-2; 7 nucleotides align to TRBD1. Germline CDR1 is GTSNPN and CDR2 is SVGIG (reference sequence). Trimming cost V 7 bases and J 4 bases; bases outside gene matches: 3. The CDR3 covers 11 residues. The CDR3 DNA sequence: TGTGCCTTCGGACAGGTCTATGGCTACACCTTC. This gives the protein CAFGQVYGYTF.

The gene calls are TRBV7-2 and TRBJ2-1; the D gene is possibly TRBD1 (5 bases). V was pared by 7 bases and J by 5 bases, with 15 bases between. CDR3 length: 14 residues. Germline values: CDR1 SGHTA, CDR2 FQGNSA. Here the CDR3 reads CASNKRGADNEQFF. The CDR3 DNA sequence: TGTGCCAGCAACAAAAGGGGCGCCGACAATGAGCAGTTCTTC. The full variable domain, its missing parts supplied by reference TRBV7-2 and TRBJ2-1, is GAGVSQSPSNKVTEKGKDVELRCDPISGHTALYWYRQSLGQGLEFLIYFQGNSAPDKSGLPSDRFSAERTGGSVSTLTIQRTQQEDSAVYLCASNKRGADNEQFFGPGTRLTVL.

CDR3 nucleotide sequence: TGTGCCAGCAGGCCGGGACTAGCTTTAGAGACCCAGTACTTC. This sequence encodes CASRPGLALETQYF. The chain is built from TRBV2 and TRBJ2-5; 9 bases map to TRBD2. Germline V CDR1 and CDR2: SNHLY, FYNNEI. V was clipped by 6 bases and J by 4 bases; unmatched bases: 6. This CDR3 contains 14 residues.

This clone showed up just once. For the CDR3, the DNA is TGTGCCAGTACGGAGGAGGGAGGGTTCTATGGCTACACCTTC. Its translation: CASTEEGGFYGYTF. J is TRBJ1-2 and V is TRBV19; D not certain. This CDR3 comprises 14 residues. Germline assignment: CDR1 LNHDA and CDR2 SQIVND (reference sequence). The germline V and J ends were trimmed by 7 bases and 4 bases, with 16 bases remaining between them.

The chain has TRBV27 and TRBJ2-1; 13 bases align to TRBD2. Looked up from germline, CDR1 is MNHEY and CDR2 is SMNVEV (reference sequence). The ends lost 5 bases at V and 7 bases at J; junction bases unmatched: 8. CDR3 length: 16 residues. Here the CDR3 reads CASSLLAGGPRNEQFF. The CDR3 region has the DNA TGTGCCAGCAGTCTACTAGCGGGAGGGCCTCGGAATGAGCAGTTCTTC.

The chain's CDR3 is CASSLSLGQGGSPQHF. In nucleotides, the CDR3 is TGTGCCAGCAGCTTGTCCCTTGGACAGGGGGGCTCTCCCCAGCATTTT. The chain links TRBV7-8 to TRBJ1-5, with 10 nucleotides matching TRBD1. Trimming took 3 bases from V and 10 from J; bases not matched to a gene: 12. There are 16 residues in the CDR3. Per the germline V gene, CDR1 is SGHVS and CDR2 is FQNEAQ.

CDR3 region: CASSSRTANYGYTF. In DNA, the CDR3 is TGTGCCAGCAGCTCCCGGACAGCGAACTATGGCTACACCTTC. The chain links TRBV7-2 to TRBJ1-2, with D perhaps TRBD1 (6 bases). The germline V and J ends were trimmed by 4 bases and 2 bases, with 11 bases remaining between them. The CDR3 sequence is 14 residues long. Per the germline V gene, CDR1 is SGHTA and CDR2 is FQGNSA.

The chain carries TRBV19 and TRBJ2-7, with D uncertain. The CDR3 runs 13 residues. The germline V gene encodes CDR1 LNHDA and CDR2 SQIVND (reference sequence). The V gene lost 5 bases and the J gene lost 6 bases, with 14 bases spanning the gap. In DNA, the CDR3 is TGTGCCAGTAGTCTCCAGACATATAGCGAGCAGTACGTC. This encodes CASSLQTYSEQYV.

V is TRBV30 and J is TRBJ1-3; D gene ambiguous. CDR3 length: 13 residues. V shed 2 bases and J shed 1 base, with 6 bases lying between them. Germline V gives CDR1 GTSNPN, CDR2 SVGIG (reference sequence). The CDR3 nucleotides read TGTGCCTGGAGTCAGAGTTCTGGAAACACCATATATTTT. Its translation is CAWSQSSGNTIYF.

The chain is built from TRBV29-1 and TRBJ1-5; D uncertain. CDR1 is SQVTM, CDR2 ANQGSEA, per germline. V was shortened by 6 bases and J by 2 bases, with 8 bases between the two germline ends. This CDR3 spans 12 amino acids. CDR3 nucleotides: TGCAGCGTAGAGGACGGCAATCAGCCCCAGCATTTT. It yields the protein CSVEDGNQPQHF. Full variable domain (remainder filled in from reference TRBV29-1 and TRBJ1-5): SAVISQKPSRDICQRGTSLTIQCQVDSQVTMMFWYRQQPGQSLTLIATANQGSEATYESGFVIDKFPISRPNLTFSTLTVSNMSPEDSSIYLCSVEDGNQPQHFGDGTRLSIL.

The chain recombines TRBV29-1 with TRBJ2-5; 10 bases match TRBD2. Germline V gives CDR1 SQVTM, CDR2 ANQGSEA. The V and J ends lost 6 bases and 3 bases, in that order; junction bases with no gene match: 4. The CDR3 spans 13 residues. CDR3 sequence: CSVPLAGEETQYF. CDR3 DNA sequence: TGCAGCGTGCCCCTAGCGGGAGAAGAGACCCAGTACTTC.

This clone has just a few counts. This chain joins TRBV9 and TRBJ2-1, with D tentatively TRBD2 (6 bases). Germline loops: CDR1 SGDLS, CDR2 YYNGEE. This CDR3 has 16 amino acids. Trimming took 0 bases from V and 5 from J, leaving 15 bases between them. The DNA for the CDR3 is TGTGCCAGCAGCGTAGCTCTAGCGAGGGAGAACAATGAGCAGTTCTTC. Translation: CASSVALARENNEQFF.

The rearrangement uses TRBV27 and TRBJ1-3; D is possibly TRBD1 (5 bases). V dropped 3 bases and J dropped 0 bases, with 12 bases sitting between them. The CDR3 runs 16 residues. CDR1 is MNHEY and CDR2 is SMNVEV in the germline V gene (reference sequence). The CDR3 reads CASSLSGTHSGNTIYF. In nucleotides, the CDR3 is TGTGCCAGCAGTTTGTCCGGGACCCACTCTGGAAACACCATATATTTT.